This T cell receptor beta chain was obtained from a study of cytomegalovirus exposure and HLA in healthy donors. Study-wide results and limits: Most observed TCR sequences were rare, whereas some public TCRs were detected in many donors. Across all donors, roughly uniform sequencing depth was an assumption of the presence/absence analyses.

This CDR3 contains 15 residues. Germline values: CDR1 MNHNS, CDR2 SASEGT. V shed 4 bases and J 1 base; nucleotides not matched to a gene: 4. This clone occurred once. The antigen remains undetermined. Amplification used 60 Vbeta primers and 13 Jbeta primers. Measured with immunoSEQ multiplex PCR; TCRdb has only the in-frame clones, and not every one. The sample has about 130,000 clones; roughly 82% are singletons. The sequence came from a woman in her sixties or seventies in good health and CMV-seropositive. This chain joins TRBV6-1 and TRBJ2-1; 7 bases agree with TRBD1. Sequencing input: PBMCs. The CDR3 spells CASSAGTVSYNEQFF. In nucleotides, the CDR3 is TGTGCCAGCAGTGCGGGGACAGTTTCCTACAATGAGCAGTTCTTC.